This T cell receptor beta chain was captured by sequencing in a study of PD-1 blockade in classical Hodgkin lymphoma. In every patient, relapse followed autologous stem cell transplantation, while exposure to brentuximab vedotin differed. The protocol was immunoSEQ multiplex PCR, while the TCRdb copy is restricted to in-frame clones and leaves out a portion. The data contain tens of thousands of clones, 90% to 95% of them seen just once; the ten biggest clones take up roughly 8%. The CDR3 is made up of 16 amino acids. The V and J ends lost 0 bases and 1 base, in that order; junction bases with no gene match: 4. The germline CDR1 and CDR2 sequences are MNHEY and SMNVEV (reference sequence).

Sequenced here: peripheral blood mononuclear cells (PBMCs), sampled at baseline. This chain joins TRBV27 and TRBJ1-2; 8 nucleotides line up with TRBD1. This TCR came from a human donor with classical Hodgkin lymphoma. The CDR3 is CASSLSAGGHNYGYTF. The CDR3 nucleotides are TGTGCCAGCAGTTTATCGGCAGGGGGCCATAACTATGGCTACACCTTC.